A selection of T cell receptor beta chains follows, all from one sample in a study of blood T cells in healthy people across ages. Each CDR3 protein gets one entry after TCRdb re-called the 5' RACE reads with MiXCR. This repertoire shows about 1 million distinct CDR3 sequences, around 27% found once; its top ten account for around 0.75%. The same specimen was also included in a second study, on T cells of mothers and their children.

Sequences were obtained from blood. These receptors were obtained from a girl under 10 years old in good health. CDR3s include the opening cysteine and the closing phenylalanine or tryptophan. The D gene is left open where the match is weak. A row's size may be missing; if present it is once, few, many or a size class.

clone_size	v_call	d_call	j_call	cdr3_nt	cdr3_aa
-	TRBV2	TRBD2	TRBJ2-5	TGTGCCAGCAGTCTACTAGCGGTCTCCCAAGAGACCCAGTACTTC	CASSLLAVSQETQYF
few	TRBV6-5	-	TRBJ1-2	TGTGCCAGCAGTCGAGTCCAGGGGCTCTATGGCTACACCTTC	CASSRVQGLYGYTF
few	TRBV4-2	TRBD2	TRBJ2-1	TGTGCCAGCAGCCCCAAGGGACTAGGCGATGAGCAGTTCTTC	CASSPKGLGDEQFF
many	TRBV15	TRBD1	TRBJ2-5	TGTGCCACCAGCAGCGGGACAGATCAAGAGACCCAGTACTTC	CATSSGTDQETQYF
-	TRBV20-1	-	TRBJ1-1	TGCAGTGCCACAGCGATAATGATGAACACTGAAGCTTTCTTT	CSATAIMMNTEAFF
few	TRBV13	-	TRBJ2-3	TGTGCCAGCAGCTTAGGGAGCACCGGGACACGTCGCACAGATACGCAGTATTTT	CASSLGSTGTRRTDTQYF
-	TRBV6-1	-	TRBJ1-6	TGTGCCAGCAGTGCCCAAGGGATCGGGGATTCACCCCTCCACTTT	CASSAQGIGDSPLHF
few	TRBV10-3	-	TRBJ1-1	TGTGCCGGTGGCAGGGGAACTGAAGCTTTCTTT	CAGGRGTEAFF
few	TRBV5-1	TRBD2	TRBJ2-1	TGCGCCAGCAGCCCAGCGGGAGGGGGTAATGAGCAGTTCTTC	CASSPAGGGNEQFF
-	TRBV20-1	-	TRBJ2-7	TGCAGTGCTAGTCTCGGCAGCTCGTGGGGCTACGAGCAGTACTTC	CSASLGSSWGYEQYF
few	TRBV7-9	-	TRBJ1-4	TGTGCCAGCAGCTTACCCGGACAGACTAATGAAAAACTGTTTTTT	CASSLPGQTNEKLFF
-	TRBV11-1	-	TRBJ2-7	TGTGCCAGCAGCTTACGAGGGACGCGGAACGAGCAGTACTTC	CASSLRGTRNEQYF
few	TRBV28	-	TRBJ2-7	TGTGCCAGCAGTTTTCAGGGTATATACGAGCAGTACTTC	CASSFQGIYEQYF
few	TRBV7-3	TRBD1	TRBJ2-3	TGTGCCAGCAGCTCCGGGACAGGCTCTAGCACAGATACGCAGTATTTT	CASSSGTGSSTDTQYF
few	TRBV20-1	-	TRBJ2-7	TGCAGTGCCACATTATCGGGACTCCATGGCTACGAGCAGTACTTC	CSATLSGLHGYEQYF
-	TRBV20-1	TRBD2	TRBJ2-3	TGCAGTGCCCCAAGCGGGGGGCCCACAGATACGCAGTATTTT	CSAPSGGPTDTQYF
-	TRBV28	TRBD2	TRBJ2-1	TGTGCCAGCAGCTCCGGGACTACCAATACCAATGAGCAGTTCTTC	CASSSGTTNTNEQFF
few	TRBV20-1	-	TRBJ2-5	TGCAGTGCTATGGGGGTAGGGACCCAGTACTTC	CSAMGVGTQYF
-	TRBV4-2	TRBD2	TRBJ2-3	TGTGCCAGCAGCCAAAGGGGAAGCGGGAGCCCAGATACGCAGTATTTT	CASSQRGSGSPDTQYF
few	TRBV6-1	-	TRBJ1-4	TGTGCCAGCAGTGAACGTTTTTCGTTGACAGTGCCAACTAATGAAAAACTGTTTTTT	CASSERFSLTVPTNEKLFF
-	TRBV12-5	-	TRBJ2-2	TGTGCTAGTGGGGGGGACGCCGGGGAGCTGTTTTTT	CASGGDAGELFF
few	TRBV6-6	TRBD2	TRBJ2-5	TGTGCCAGCGAGGGCCCTAGCGGGAGGTACCAAGAGGCCCAGTACTTC	CASEGPSGRYQEAQYF
-	TRBV6-1	TRBD1	TRBJ1-5	TGTGCCAGCAGTGAGACAGGGGGGCGCAATCAGCCCCAGCATTTT	CASSETGGRNQPQHF
few	TRBV2	TRBD2	TRBJ2-1	TGTGCCAGCAGTGAAGGAGCGGGGGGGCTTGGGAACAATGAGCAGTTCTTC	CASSEGAGGLGNNEQFF
-	TRBV10-3	TRBD1	TRBJ2-6	TGTGCCATCAGTACCGGGACAGGGTGGGCCGGGGCCAACGTCCTGACTTTC	CAISTGTGWAGANVLTF
-	TRBV7-2	-	TRBJ1-2	TGTGCCAGCAGCTTAGTAGGGACACTTATTTATGGCTACACCTTC	CASSLVGTLIYGYTF
-	TRBV28	TRBD1	TRBJ1-3	TGTGCCAGCAGTTTCGCGGGACAGCGAAACCCCATATATTTT	CASSFAGQRNPIYF
-	TRBV27	-	TRBJ2-2	TGTGCCAGCAGAGACTTGCTAGCAACCGGGGAGCTGTTTTTT	CASRDLLATGELFF
many	TRBV7-2	-	TRBJ2-5	TGTGCCAGCAGCTTCGAGCAAGTGACCCAGTACTTC	CASSFEQVTQYF
-	TRBV25-1	TRBD2	TRBJ2-7	TGTGCCAGCAGTGAAGGGACTACCTTCTCCTACGAGCAGTACTTC	CASSEGTTFSYEQYF
few	TRBV7-9	-	TRBJ2-3	TGTGCCAGCAGCGAGACTCAGGCGACAGATACGCAGTATTTT	CASSETQATDTQYF
-	TRBV7-9	-	TRBJ1-4	TGTGCCAGCAGCTTATCCCTGAGGGAAAAACTGTTTTTT	CASSLSLREKLFF
many	TRBV12-3/TRBV12-4	-	TRBJ2-3	TGTGCCAGCAGCTCCCCAGATACGCAGTATTTT	CASSSPDTQYF
-	TRBV15	TRBD2	TRBJ2-7	TGTGCCACCAGCCTCGGGACTAGCGGAACCTACGAGCAGTACTTC	CATSLGTSGTYEQYF
few	TRBV4-1	-	TRBJ1-3	TGCGCCAGCAGCCAAGATGGAACAGTCGGAAACACCATATATTTT	CASSQDGTVGNTIYF
-	TRBV28	-	TRBJ2-7	TGTGCCAGCAGTTACCGGGACGGGGGTTACGAGCAGTACTTC	CASSYRDGGYEQYF